This T cell receptor beta chain came from a study of T cells in localized non-small cell lung cancer. Study-level findings and limits: An association was observed between higher blood T cell density and longer overall survival. A median of approximately 50 clones ranked among the top 100 in tumor appeared in adjacent lung. Tumor showed lower T cell clonality than uninvolved adjacent lung, where it was highest.

To note about this clone: Antigen unknown.

Produced via immunoSEQ multiplex PCR; TCRdb's table is partial and in-frame only. The sample lists fewer than 25,000 clones; more than 85% were seen once. This clonotype was obtained from a woman aged 35 to 70 with stage I lung adenocarcinoma. Sequenced here: peripheral blood, sampled before any cancer treatment.

CDR3 bases: TGTGCCAGCAGGACGGGAGGTACCTACAATGAGCAGTTCTTC. Translation: CASRTGGTYNEQFF. The chain uses TRBV28 and TRBJ2-1; 7 nucleotides align to TRBD2. V trimming: 6 bases; J trimming: 2 bases; junction bases outside the gene matches: 4. The CDR3 loop spans 14 amino acids. From germline, CDR1 is MDHEN and CDR2 SYDVKM.